This is a list of T cell receptor beta chains from one sample in a study of blood T cell repertoires in COVID-19. Profiling relied on immunoSEQ multiplex PCR, and the TCRdb table lists in-frame clones only, not all of them. Among 110,000 to 150,000 clones listed, 88% were seen once. Sequencing was performed on peripheral blood. These receptors were taken from a man between 65 and 85 years old with acute or convalescent COVID-19. CDR3s include the opening cysteine and the closing phenylalanine or tryptophan. The D gene is left open where the match is weak. The listing skips clone size in some rows; elsewhere it reads once, few, many or a size class.

clone_size: NA
v_call: TRBV7-9
d_call: NA
j_call: TRBJ1-5
cdr3_aa: CASSLTGADQPQHF
cdr3_nt: TGTGCCAGCAGCTTGACAGGTGCCGATCAGCCCCAGCATTTT

clone_size: NA
v_call: TRBV6-6
d_call: NA
j_call: TRBJ1-5
cdr3_aa: CASSPQGSPQHF
cdr3_nt: TGTGCCAGCAGTCCACAGGGTTCTCCCCAGCATTTT

clone_size: once
v_call: TRBV24-1
d_call: NA
j_call: TRBJ2-2
cdr3_aa: CATSTENTGELFF
cdr3_nt: TGTGCCACCAGCACAGAGAACACCGGGGAGCTGTTTTTT

clone_size: NA
v_call: TRBV4-1
d_call: TRBD1
j_call: TRBJ2-2
cdr3_aa: CASSQDRGPQLFF
cdr3_nt: TGCGCCAGCAGCCAAGACAGGGGGCCGCAGCTGTTTTTT

clone_size: NA
v_call: TRBV21-1
d_call: NA
j_call: TRBJ2-3
cdr3_aa: CASSKALGQGCTDTQYF
cdr3_nt: TGTGCCAGCAGCAAAGCGCTGGGGCAGGGGTGCACAGATACGCAGTATTTT

clone_size: NA
v_call: TRBV6-5
d_call: TRBD1
j_call: TRBJ1-2
cdr3_aa: CASSRTGKNYGYTF
cdr3_nt: TGTGCCAGCAGCCGGACAGGGAAAAACTATGGCTACACCTTC

clone_size: few
v_call: TRBV25-1
d_call: NA
j_call: TRBJ2-5
cdr3_aa: CASSDRVVQETQYF
cdr3_nt: TGTGCCAGCAGTGACCGGGTGGTTCAGGAGACCCAGTACTTC

clone_size: NA
v_call: TRBV2
d_call: TRBD2
j_call: TRBJ2-5
cdr3_aa: CASSEGSGRGVMEETQYF
cdr3_nt: TGTGCCAGCAGTGAAGGTAGCGGGAGAGGAGTGATGGAAGAGACCCAGTACTTC

clone_size: NA
v_call: TRBV28
d_call: NA
j_call: TRBJ1-2
cdr3_aa: CASRPNTLDAGYGYTF
cdr3_nt: TGTGCCAGCAGACCAAATACACTCGACGCGGGTTATGGCTACACCTTC

clone_size: NA
v_call: TRBV13
d_call: TRBD1
j_call: TRBJ2-5
cdr3_aa: CASSLRQGVETQYF
cdr3_nt: TGTGCCAGCAGCTTACGACAGGGTGTAGAGACCCAGTACTTC

clone_size: NA
v_call: TRBV30
d_call: TRBD1
j_call: TRBJ1-5
cdr3_aa: CAWSAATGGSQPQHF
cdr3_nt: TGTGCCTGGAGTGCCGCGACAGGGGGGAGTCAGCCCCAGCATTTT

clone_size: few
v_call: TRBV3-1/TRBV3-2
d_call: TRBD2
j_call: TRBJ2-1
cdr3_aa: CASSQFAGGNNEQFF
cdr3_nt: TGTGCCAGCAGTCAGTTCGCGGGAGGGAACAATGAGCAGTTCTTC

clone_size: NA
v_call: TRBV9
d_call: NA
j_call: TRBJ2-3
cdr3_aa: CASSVAADTQYF
cdr3_nt: TGTGCCAGCAGCGTAGCCGCAGATACGCAGTATTTT

clone_size: NA
v_call: TRBV27
d_call: TRBD1
j_call: TRBJ2-3
cdr3_aa: CASRGTAPSTDTQYF
cdr3_nt: TGTGCCAGCAGGGGGACAGCCCCTAGCACAGATACGCAGTATTTT

clone_size: once
v_call: TRBV29-1
d_call: TRBD2
j_call: TRBJ2-3
cdr3_aa: CSVAGLAGVVDTQYF
cdr3_nt: TGCAGCGTCGCCGGACTAGCGGGAGTGGTAGATACGCAGTATTTT

clone_size: NA
v_call: TRBV19
d_call: NA
j_call: TRBJ1-2
cdr3_aa: CASSQTVTNYGYTF
cdr3_nt: TGTGCCAGTAGTCAGACAGTAACCAACTATGGCTACACCTTC

clone_size: NA
v_call: TRBV5-1
d_call: NA
j_call: TRBJ2-5
cdr3_aa: CASSLAGGEEETQYF
cdr3_nt: TGCGCCAGCAGCTTGGCCGGCGGCGAGGAAGAGACCCAGTACTTC

clone_size: NA
v_call: TRBV5-6
d_call: TRBD1
j_call: TRBJ1-1
cdr3_aa: CASSSAGQGVTEAFF
cdr3_nt: TGTGCCAGCAGCTCTGCGGGACAGGGAGTCACTGAAGCTTTCTTT

clone_size: NA
v_call: TRBV29-1
d_call: TRBD1
j_call: TRBJ1-1
cdr3_aa: CSSRGPETEAFF
cdr3_nt: TGCAGCAGCAGGGGGCCTGAAACTGAAGCTTTCTTT

clone_size: once
v_call: TRBV6-5
d_call: NA
j_call: TRBJ1-3
cdr3_aa: CASSYSRGPGNTIYF
cdr3_nt: TGTGCCAGCAGTTACTCCAGAGGGCCTGGAAACACCATATATTTT